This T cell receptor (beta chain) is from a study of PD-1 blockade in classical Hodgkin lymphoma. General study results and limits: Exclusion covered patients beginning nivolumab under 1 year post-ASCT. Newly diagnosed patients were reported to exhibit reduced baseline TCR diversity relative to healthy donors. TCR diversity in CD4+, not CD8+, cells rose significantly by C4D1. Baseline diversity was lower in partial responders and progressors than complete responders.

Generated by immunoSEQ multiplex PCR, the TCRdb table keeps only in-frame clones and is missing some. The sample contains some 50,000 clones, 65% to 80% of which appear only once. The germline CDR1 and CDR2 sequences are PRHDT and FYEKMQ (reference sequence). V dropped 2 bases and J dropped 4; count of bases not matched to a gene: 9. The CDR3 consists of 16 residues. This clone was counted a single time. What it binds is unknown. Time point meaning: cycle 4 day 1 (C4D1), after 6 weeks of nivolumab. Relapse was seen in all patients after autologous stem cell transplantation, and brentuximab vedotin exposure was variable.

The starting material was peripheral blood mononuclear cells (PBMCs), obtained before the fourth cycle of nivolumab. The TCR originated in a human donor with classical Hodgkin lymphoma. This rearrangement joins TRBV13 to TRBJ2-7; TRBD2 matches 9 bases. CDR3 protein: CASSLWSSGTSYEQYF. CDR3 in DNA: TGTGCCAGCAGCTTATGGTCTAGCGGGACAAGTTACGAGCAGTACTTC.